What follows are 21 T cell receptor beta chains derived from one specimen sequenced in a study of blood T cell repertoires in COVID-19. Produced via immunoSEQ multiplex PCR; TCRdb's table is partial and in-frame only. The sample consists of about 250,000 clones, 86% of them appearing once. Input material: PBMCs or T cells enriched from blood (not recorded which). The receptors originated from a man younger than 35 who had recovered from COVID-19.

V usage is TRBV5-1 and J usage is TRBJ2-7; unclear D gene. V lost 0 bases and J 0 bases, leaving 16 bases between the germline ends. The CDR3 totals 17 residues. The germline gives CDR1 SGHRS, CDR2 YFSETQ. This CDR3 is CASSLDSLSELSYEQYF. The CDR3 DNA is TGCGCCAGCAGCTTGGACTCCCTTTCTGAACTCTCCTACGAGCAGTACTTC.

The chain uses TRBV28 and TRBJ2-2; 8 nucleotides agree with TRBD1. V trimming: 8 bases; J trimming: 4 bases; junction bases outside the gene matches: 3. The germline V gene has CDR1 MDHEN and CDR2 SYDVKM. The CDR3 totals 13 residues. CDR3 protein: CASGQGGTGELFF. CDR3 DNA: TGTGCCAGCGGACAGGGTGGCACCGGGGAGCTGTTTTTT.

This sequence joins TRBV27 and TRBJ1-1; 9 nucleotides match TRBD1. Germline assignment: CDR1 MNHEY and CDR2 SMNVEV (reference sequence). CDR3 size: 15 residues. The V and J ends lost 6 bases and 9 bases, in that order; junction bases with no gene match: 14. CDR3 coding DNA: TGTGCCAGCAGGAAACCGGGACAGGGCGGGGTAAAAGCTTTCTTT. This sequence encodes CASRKPGQGGVKAFF.

This chain connects TRBV4-1 to TRBJ1-4; no definite D call. Germline CDR1 MGHRA, CDR2 YSYEKL. Trimming shortened V by 1 base and J by 7 bases, and 10 bases separated the two germline ends. This CDR3 has 14 residues. The CDR3 nucleotides read TGCGCCAGCAGCCAAGCCGGTCTCGCTGAAAAACTGTTTTTT. This gives the protein CASSQAGLAEKLFF.

This sequence joins TRBV5-1 and TRBJ2-5; D not certain. Germline CDR1 SGHRS, CDR2 YFSETQ. Trimming shortened V by 7 bases and J by 0 bases, and 7 bases separated the two germline ends. The CDR3 sequence is 12 residues long. The CDR3 region is CASAAHQETQYF. The CDR3 DNA is TGCGCCAGCGCGGCTCACCAAGAGACCCAGTACTTC.

The chain combines TRBV12-5 with TRBJ2-3; tentatively, D is TRBD1 (6 bases). The CDR3 is 15 residues long. Germline CDR1 reads LGHNT; CDR2 reads FRNRAP. Trimming removed 6 bases at V and 2 bases at J, with 15 bases between. CDR3 residues: CASGPDGQITDTQYF. The CDR3 DNA reads TGTGCTAGTGGCCCTGACGGACAGATCACAGATACGCAGTATTTT.

The V and J genes are TRBV12-5 and TRBJ1-2; TRBD1 might be the D (6 bases). V was shortened by 7 bases and J by 8 bases, with 23 bases between the two germline ends. The CDR3 totals 15 residues. Germline V lookup: CDR1 LGHNT, CDR2 FRNRAP. CDR3: CASVREPSQGGGYTF. CDR3 in DNA: TGTGCTAGTGTGCGCGAGCCGTCCCAAGGGGGAGGCTACACCTTC.

This clone is a singleton in its sample. This sequence joins TRBV4-2 and TRBJ2-7; 8 bases are shared with TRBD1. Unmatched junction bases numbered 10, after V lost 4 bases and J lost 5 bases. Per germline, CDR1 LGHNA and CDR2 YNFKEQ. CDR3 length equals 15 residues. CDR3 in DNA: TGTGCCAGCAGCCTGGCCGTGACAGGGGTCGACGAGCAGTACTTC. This encodes CASSLAVTGVDEQYF.

The V and J genes are TRBV7-2 and TRBJ2-2, with TRBD2 matching over 15 bases. Germline CDR1 is SGHTA and CDR2 is FQGNSA. The CDR3 contains 18 residues. Germline trimming cut 5 bases from V and 7 bases from J; bases unmatched to any gene: 11. The CDR3 DNA sequence: TGTGCCAGCAGCCTGGGGACTAGCGGGAGGAGATTGGGCGGGGAGCTGTTTTTT. It codes for CASSLGTSGRRLGGELFF.

This clone was detected a few times. The J gene is TRBJ2-7, the V gene TRBV28; the match to TRBD2 covers 7 bases. The germline gives CDR1 MDHEN, CDR2 SYDVKM. J was trimmed by 1 base and V by 3 bases; bases with no gene match: 15. This CDR3 comprises 18 residues. The CDR3 is CASSFGLTLREFSYEQYF. DNA of the CDR3: TGTGCCAGCAGTTTCGGACTAACTCTGCGGGAGTTTTCCTACGAGCAGTACTTC.

This clone has more than one count but fewer than ten. The V gene is TRBV2, the J gene TRBJ1-2; D gene ambiguous. V lost 3 bases and J 8 bases, leaving 13 bases between the germline ends. This CDR3 region has 13 residues. Looked up from germline, CDR1 is SNHLY and CDR2 is FYNNEI. The CDR3 DNA is TGTGCCAGCAGTGATCGGGGATCCAGGGGCTACACCTTC. Amino acid sequence: CASSDRGSRGYTF.

This sequence joins TRBV7-9 and TRBJ2-6, with 7 bases that match TRBD1. There are 16 residues in the CDR3. Trimming at V came to 6 bases and at J to 2 bases, leaving 7 bases not matched to a gene. Per the germline V gene, CDR1 is SEHNR and CDR2 is FQNEAQ (reference sequence). CDR3 DNA sequence: TGTGCCAGCAGTTTTCCTACAGGGGCTGGGGCCAACGTCCTGACTTTC. Protein sequence: CASSFPTGAGANVLTF.

This chain joins TRBV19 and TRBJ1-1, with D perhaps matching TRBD1 (6 bases). Germline lookup yields CDR1 LNHDA and CDR2 SQIVND (reference sequence). The CDR3 is 15 amino acids. V was pared by 5 bases and J by 0 bases, with 13 bases between. CDR3 sequence: CASSPRQVMNTEAFF. CDR3 DNA sequence: TGTGCCAGTAGTCCCCGACAGGTTATGAACACTGAAGCTTTCTTT.

In the case of this clone: Other DNA sequences within the sample encode an identical CDR3. The chain joins TRBV10-3 to TRBJ2-5; tentatively, D is TRBD2 (6 bases). The V gene lost 0 bases and the J gene lost 7 bases, with 6 bases spanning the gap. Germline CDR1 reads ENHRY; CDR2 reads SYGVKD. The CDR3 is made up of 12 amino acids. Here the CDR3 reads CAISESGGTQYF. The CDR3 region has the DNA TGTGCCATCAGTGAGTCGGGGGGGACCCAGTACTTC.

The chain carries TRBV29-1 and TRBJ2-5; the match to TRBD1 covers 9 bases. Germline V lookup: CDR1 SQVTM, CDR2 ANQGSEA. This CDR3 region has 15 residues. With V trimmed by 3 bases and J by 5 bases, 10 bases remained unmatched. CDR3 in DNA: TGCAGCGTTGAGTACCGGGACAGGGCTCTGGAGACCCAGTACTTC. Amino acid sequence: CSVEYRDRALETQYF.

The genes are TRBV2 and TRBJ2-2; TRBD1 might be the D (5 bases). V lost 4 bases to trimming and J lost 7 bases, with 16 bases between them. The CDR3 length is 15 residues. Germline CDR1 reads SNHLY; CDR2 reads FYNNEI. This chain's CDR3 is CASSVQVPGFGELFF. The CDR3 bases are TGTGCCAGCAGTGTGCAGGTCCCAGGGTTCGGGGAGCTGTTTTTT. The variable domain in full, with the rest retrieved from reference TRBV2 and TRBJ2-2, is EPEVTQTPSHQVTQMGQEVILRCVPISNHLYFYWYRQILGQKVEFLVSFYNNEISEKSEIFDDQFSVERPDGSNFTLKIRSTKLEDSAMYFCASSVQVPGFGELFFGEGSRLTVL.

V is TRBV6-1 and J is TRBJ2-7, with 11 positions matching TRBD2. The CDR3 has 18 amino acids. The V and J ends lost 6 bases and 0 bases, in that order; junction bases with no gene match: 13. Germline values: CDR1 MNHNS, CDR2 SASEGT. The CDR3: CASRETTYTSGGSYEQYF. CDR3 bases: TGTGCCAGCAGGGAAACGACTTATACTAGCGGGGGCTCCTACGAGCAGTACTTC.

The V and J genes are TRBV19 and TRBJ1-4, with a weak D call TRBD1 (5 bases). V was cut by 7 bases and J by 10 bases, with 19 bases left in between. Looked up from germline, CDR1 is LNHDA and CDR2 is SQIVND (reference sequence). The CDR3 is 14 amino acids. The CDR3 here is CASNFRRGSSKLFF. In DNA, the CDR3 is TGTGCCAGTAATTTTAGAAGGGGAAGTTCAAAACTGTTTTTT.

The rearrangement joins TRBV10-3 to TRBJ2-1; TRBD2 matches 9 bases. V gave up 2 bases and J gave up 4 bases; unmatched junction bases: 6. Germline V CDR1 and CDR2: ENHRY, SYGVKD. CDR3 length equals 16 residues. The DNA for the CDR3 is TGTGCCATCAGTGAGGCGGCTAGCGGGACTTACAATGAGCAGTTCTTC. This codes for CAISEAASGTYNEQFF.

The CDR3 DNA reads TGTGCCAGCAGTTTTTCGGGAGTCTATGGCTACACCTTC. Translated: CASSFSGVYGYTF. The rearrangement links TRBV28 to TRBJ1-2; D uncertain. Germline V lookup: CDR1 MDHEN, CDR2 SYDVKM. The CDR3 contains 13 residues. Trimming took off 3 bases at V and 4 bases at J, with 9 bases between the two ends.

The gene calls are TRBV27 and TRBJ2-4; D ambiguous. CDR1 is MNHEY, CDR2 SMNVEV, per germline (reference sequence). V lost 10 bases, J lost 0 bases, and 10 bases lay in between. The CDR3 extends over 13 amino acids. In DNA form, the CDR3 reads TGTGCCACCCTAGGCGGAGCCAAAAACATTCAGTACTTC. This sequence encodes CATLGGAKNIQYF.